Listed here are 15 T cell receptor beta chains from one sample, sequenced in a study of T cell responses to AZD1222 COVID-19 vaccine. Sequenced by immunoSEQ multiplex PCR; TCRdb stores in-frame clones only, minus some. The sample lists roughly 200,000 clones; around nine tenths were seen once. The starting material was peripheral blood, obtained on day 0 of AZD1222 vaccination. The receptors were sampled from an adult in good health.

This chain joins TRBV27 and TRBJ1-2, with a possible D match to TRBD1 (5 bases). Per germline, CDR1 MNHEY and CDR2 SMNVEV (reference sequence). CDR3 length: 13 amino acids. V lost 2 bases and J lost 2, with 6 bases in between. CDR3 residues: CASSLAGNYGYTF. The CDR3 nucleotides read TGTGCCAGCAGTTTAGCAGGGAACTATGGCTACACCTTC.

The chain recombines TRBV7-8 with TRBJ1-1; D might be TRBD1 (5 bases). The CDR3 has 14 amino acids. Deletions cut 6 bases from V and 0 bases from J, with 11 bases between. Germline loops: CDR1 SGHVS, CDR2 FQNEAQ. The CDR3 reads CASRRRQLNTEAFF. The CDR3 nucleotides are TGTGCCAGCAGACGCCGACAGCTGAACACTGAAGCTTTCTTT.

The V and J genes are TRBV6-5 and TRBJ1-2, with D possibly being TRBD1 (5 bases). Germline V gives CDR1 MNHEY, CDR2 SVGAGI. This CDR3 contains 12 residues. The V gene lost 7 bases and the J gene lost 7 bases, with 13 bases spanning the gap. The CDR3 nucleotides read TGTGCCAGCACCAGAGGGGTATTTGGCTACACCTTC. Amino acids: CASTRGVFGYTF.

The rearrangement links TRBV5-6 to TRBJ1-4; D uncertain. The CDR3 runs to 18 residues. Germline V gene lookup returns CDR1 SGHDT and CDR2 YYEEEE. The V end was cut by 2 bases, the J end by 1 base, with 18 bases between. The CDR3: CASSLRNSAELTNEKLFF. The CDR3 DNA sequence: TGTGCCAGCAGCTTACGGAACAGCGCAGAGCTAACTAATGAAAAACTGTTTTTT. Supplemented by reference TRBV5-6 and TRBJ1-4, the full variable domain reads DAGVTQSPTHLIKTRGQQVTLRCSPKSGHDTVSWYQQALGQGPQFIFQYYEEEERQRGNFPDRFSGHQFPNYSSELNVNALLLGDSALYLCASSLRNSAELTNEKLFFGSGTQLSVL.

The chain has TRBV13 and TRBJ2-3, with D uncertain. This CDR3 has 14 residues. Trimming took 4 bases from V and 4 from J, leaving 12 bases between them. The germline V gene has CDR1 PRHDT and CDR2 FYEKMQ (reference sequence). CDR3 DNA: TGTGCCAGCAGCTCAGCGACCAGCGCAGATACGCAGTATTTT. Encoded protein: CASSSATSADTQYF.

The chain joins TRBV5-5 to TRBJ1-5; 10 positions agree with TRBD1. CDR3 length: 17 amino acids. With 2 bases clipped from V and 0 bases from J, the junction kept 5 bases outside the gene matches. CDR1 is SGHKS, CDR2 YYEKEE, per germline (reference sequence). CDR3 sequence reads: CASSLGTGEISNQPQHF. In nucleotides, the CDR3 is TGTGCCAGCAGCTTAGGGACAGGGGAGATTAGCAATCAGCCCCAGCATTTT.

The V and J genes are TRBV6-2 or TRBV6-3 and TRBJ1-2; D not certain. Germline V gene sequence: CDR1 MNHEY, CDR2 SVGEGT. V was clipped by 6 bases and J by 5 bases, with 13 bases between them. The CDR3 extends over 13 amino acids. Written as DNA, the CDR3 is TGTGCCAGCAGCCTAGGTTTTGGGTATGGCTACACCTTC. Residues: CASSLGFGYGYTF.

This clone was picked up a small number of times. This rearrangement joins TRBV11-1 to TRBJ1-1; no firm D call. This CDR3 has 13 amino acids. V lost 5 bases and J lost 0, with 7 bases in between. Germline V gene sequence: CDR1 SGHAT, CDR2 FQDESV (reference sequence). Written as DNA, the CDR3 is TGTGCCAGCAGCCCGACTGTGAACACTGAAGCTTTCTTT. Its protein product is CASSPTVNTEAFF. The full variable domain, its missing parts supplied by reference TRBV11-1 and TRBJ1-1, is EAEVAQSPRYKITEKSQAVAFWCDPISGHATLYWYRQILGQGPELLVQFQDESVVDDSQLPKDRFSAERLKGVDSTLKIQPAELGDSAMYLCASSPTVNTEAFFGQGTRLTVV.

The chain carries TRBV6-5 and TRBJ1-5; weak D call: TRBD1 (6 bases). Trimming shortened V by 4 bases and J by 0 bases, and 10 bases separated the two germline ends. The germline V gene encodes CDR1 MNHEY and CDR2 SVGAGI. The CDR3 spans 15 residues. The CDR3 loop reads CASSSTGYSNQPQHF. The CDR3 DNA sequence: TGTGCCAGCAGTTCGACAGGTTATAGCAATCAGCCCCAGCATTTT.

J is TRBJ1-2 and V is TRBV10-3; TRBD1 aligns across 8 bases. This CDR3 is built from 14 residues. The V gene end was trimmed by 3 bases and the J gene end by 4 bases; junction bases not matched to a gene: 4. Germline values: CDR1 ENHRY, CDR2 SYGVKD. The CDR3 DNA reads TGTGCCATCAGTGAAACAGGGGGTGCCTATGGCTACACCTTC. Translating gives CAISETGGAYGYTF.

Only one count was recorded for this clone. The V call is TRBV30, the J call TRBJ1-2; 8 bases agree with TRBD1. CDR3 length equals 13 residues. Germline-derived CDR1 and CDR2 are GTSNPN and SVGIG (reference sequence). With V trimmed by 6 bases and J by 7 bases, 10 bases remained unmatched. CDR3 sequence: CACNPAGGSGYTF. Here the CDR3 DNA reads TGTGCCTGCAATCCCGCAGGGGGCTCTGGCTACACCTTC.

The chain uses TRBV4-3 and TRBJ1-5; no definite D call. The V end was cut by 0 bases, the J end by 1 base, with 10 bases between. Per the germline V gene, CDR1 is LGHNA and CDR2 is YSLEER. The CDR3 is made up of 16 amino acids. The CDR3 spells CASSQDRVSSNQPQHF. The CDR3, as DNA: TGCGCCAGCAGCCAAGATAGGGTGTCCAGCAATCAGCCCCAGCATTTT.

This clone was found a few times. The J gene is TRBJ2-2, the V gene TRBV7-7, with D hard to call. The CDR3 totals 14 residues. V lost 5 bases, J lost 1 base, and 8 bases lay in between. Germline CDR1 is SSHAT and CDR2 is FNYEAQ (reference sequence). The CDR3 DNA sequence: TGTGCCAGCAGCCCCCTACTGAACACCGGGGAGCTGTTTTTT. Translating gives CASSPLLNTGELFF.

The CDR3 sequence: CASSPTGGDYGYTF. The CDR3 DNA follows: TGTGCCAGCTCACCTACAGGGGGCGATTATGGCTACACCTTC. This rearrangement joins TRBV18 to TRBJ1-2; the match to TRBD1 covers 9 bases. V was pared by 3 bases and J by 5 bases, with 4 bases of the junction left unmatched. The CDR3 consists of 14 residues. In germline, CDR1 is KGHSH, CDR2 LQKENI.

The CDR3 sequence: CAWSVSPGGPQHF. Here the CDR3 DNA reads TGTGCCTGGAGTGTAAGTCCAGGTGGGCCCCAGCATTTT. The V gene is TRBV30, the J gene TRBJ1-5; D is uncertain. The germline V and J ends were trimmed by 0 bases and 9 bases, with 12 bases remaining between them. CDR3 length: 13 residues. Germline V gene lookup returns CDR1 GTSNPN and CDR2 SVGIG (reference sequence).